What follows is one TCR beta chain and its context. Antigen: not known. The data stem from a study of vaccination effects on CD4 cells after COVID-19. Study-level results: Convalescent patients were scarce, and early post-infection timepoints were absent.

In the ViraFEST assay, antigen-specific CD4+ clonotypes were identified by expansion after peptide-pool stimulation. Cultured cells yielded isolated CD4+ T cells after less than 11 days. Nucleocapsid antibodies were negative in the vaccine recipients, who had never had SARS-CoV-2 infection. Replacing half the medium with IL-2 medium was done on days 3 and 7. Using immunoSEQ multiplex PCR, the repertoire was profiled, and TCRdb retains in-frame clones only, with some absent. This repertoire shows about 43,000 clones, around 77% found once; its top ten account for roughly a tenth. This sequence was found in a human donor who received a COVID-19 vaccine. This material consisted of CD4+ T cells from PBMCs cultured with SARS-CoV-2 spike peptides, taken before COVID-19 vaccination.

The CDR3 DNA reads TGTGCTAGCGGACAGGGGGCTAGCACAGATACGCAGTATTTT. It is translated as CASGQGASTDTQYF. The V gene is TRBV12-5, the J gene TRBJ2-3; 11 bases line up with TRBD1. CDR3 length equals 14 residues. V lost 9 bases and J lost 0; bases outside the gene matches: 2. The V gene's germline CDR1 is LGHNT and CDR2 FRNRAP. Combining the CDR3 with reference TRBV12-5 and TRBJ2-3 gives the whole variable domain DARVTQTPRHKVTEMGQEVTMRCQPILGHNTVFWYRQTMMQGLELLAYFRNRAPLDDSGMPKDRFSAEMPDATLATLKIQPSEPRDSAVYFCASGQGASTDTQYFGPGTRLTVL.